The 14 T cell receptor beta chains given below trace back to one sample, sequenced in a study of technical replicates of blood from four donors. Clones were read by immunoSEQ multiplex PCR, and TCRdb kept only the in-frame ones, dropping some. This table holds 60,000 to 90,000 clones, roughly 93% found once. The specimen was T cells isolated from PBMCs. The receptors here all came from a human donor in good health.

This chain joins TRBV7-3 and TRBJ2-1; 15 bases agree with TRBD2. V gave up 5 bases and J gave up 10 bases; unmatched junction bases: 9. The length of the CDR3 is 16 residues. Germline CDR1 reads SGHTA; CDR2 reads FQGTGA. For the CDR3, the DNA is TGTGCCAGCAGCCCGCGGACTAGCGGGAGGGCCAGGGAGCAGTTCTTC. It codes for CASSPRTSGRAREQFF.

CDR3 sequence reads: CASNAQGGNEKLFF. In DNA, the CDR3 is TGTGCCAGCAACGCACAGGGGGGTAATGAAAAACTGTTTTTT. The chain has TRBV2 and TRBJ1-4, with TRBD1 identical over 8 bases. CDR1 is SNHLY, CDR2 FYNNEI, per germline. J gave up 4 bases and V 7 bases, and 5 bases lay outside the gene matches. The CDR3 is 14 residues long.

The chain combines TRBV11-1 with TRBJ2-1; 8 nucleotides align to TRBD2. This CDR3 contains 14 residues. J lost 8 bases, V lost 6 bases, and 9 bases had no gene match. Germline V gene data show CDR1 as SGHAT and CDR2 as FQDESV (reference sequence). The CDR3 is CASSSAGALYEQFF. In nucleotides, the CDR3 is TGTGCCAGCAGTTCAGCGGGAGCTCTGTATGAGCAGTTCTTC.

V gene TRBV7-9 combines with J gene TRBJ2-2; 12 bases fit TRBD2. Germline V CDR1 and CDR2: SEHNR, FQNEAQ (reference sequence). The CDR3 spans 16 residues. V dropped 5 bases and J dropped 5; count of bases not matched to a gene: 6. The CDR3 loop reads CASSPGLAGITGELFF. The DNA of the CDR3 is TGTGCCAGCAGCCCAGGACTAGCGGGAATAACCGGGGAGCTGTTTTTT.

The gene calls are TRBV11-3 and TRBJ2-7; D may be TRBD1 (6 bases). The CDR3 contains 14 residues. V lost 1 base and J 3 bases, leaving 10 bases between the germline ends. In germline, CDR1 is SGHNT, CDR2 YENEEA. The CDR3 coding sequence is TGTGCCAGCAGCTTAGTCTTAGGGGGCTACGAGCAGTACTTC. This translates into CASSLVLGGYEQYF.

This chain connects TRBV7-2 to TRBJ2-3; no clear D gene. V was trimmed by 5 bases and J by 0 bases, leaving 12 bases between them. The germline gives CDR1 SGHTA, CDR2 FQGNSA. The CDR3 sequence is 15 residues long. CDR3 loop: CASSPVSASTDTQYF. The CDR3 bases are TGTGCCAGCAGCCCCGTAAGTGCGAGCACAGATACGCAGTATTTT.

V usage is TRBV4-1 and J usage is TRBJ2-5, with a weak D call TRBD1 (6 bases). The CDR3 extends over 14 amino acids. CDR1 and CDR2 from the germline V gene are MGHRA and YSYEKL. Trimming cost V 0 bases and J 7 bases, with 12 bases left between them. CDR3 in DNA: TGCGCCAGCAGCCAAGACTCCCAAGGGGGGACCCAGTACTTC. It yields the protein CASSQDSQGGTQYF.

V is TRBV19 and J is TRBJ2-4; TRBD2 matches at 7 bases. The CDR3 spans 15 residues. The germline V gene has CDR1 LNHDA and CDR2 SQIVND (reference sequence). V dropped 6 bases and J dropped 0; count of bases not matched to a gene: 5. The CDR3 region has the DNA TGTGCCAGTAGAGCCAGCGGGGAAGCCAAAAACATTCAGTACTTC. Translating gives CASRASGEAKNIQYF.

The chain is built from TRBV6-6 and TRBJ1-1; 8 nucleotides align to TRBD1. Germline CDR1 is MNHNY and CDR2 is SVGAGI (reference sequence). This CDR3 contains 14 residues. With 4 bases clipped from V and 3 bases from J, the junction kept 4 bases outside the gene matches. The chain's CDR3 is CASSLQGEDTEAFF. CDR3 in DNA: TGTGCCAGCAGTTTACAGGGGGAAGACACTGAAGCTTTCTTT.

This sequence joins TRBV9 and TRBJ1-1; TRBD1 is a possible D gene (5 bases). The CDR3 length is 13 residues. Trimming shortened V by 4 bases and J by 5 bases, and 12 bases separated the two germline ends. Per the germline V gene, CDR1 is SGDLS and CDR2 is YYNGEE. The CDR3 sequence is CASSQQTDTEAFF. The CDR3 DNA is TGTGCCAGCAGCCAACAGACAGATACTGAAGCTTTCTTT.

This chain uses TRBV6-5 with TRBJ2-3, with unresolved D. The CDR3 loop spans 14 amino acids. The V end was cut by 1 base, the J end by 4 bases, with 9 bases between. Germline CDR1 reads MNHEY; CDR2 reads SVGAGI. Here the CDR3 reads CASSYLTEADTQYF. In nucleotides, the CDR3 is TGTGCCAGCAGTTACTTGACCGAGGCAGATACGCAGTATTTT.

In this sample, this clone turned up a few times. V gene TRBV15 combines with J gene TRBJ1-1; D is uncertain. V dropped 5 bases and J dropped 2 bases, with 6 bases sitting between them. There are 12 residues in the CDR3. Looked up from germline, CDR1 is LNHNV and CDR2 is YYDKDF (reference sequence). The CDR3 region has the DNA TGTGCCACCAGCGTATTAAACACTGAAGCTTTCTTT. It is translated as CATSVLNTEAFF.

The chain has TRBV7-6 and TRBJ1-2; possibly TRBD1 for D (5 bases). The CDR3 totals 13 residues. Germline loops: CDR1 SGHVS, CDR2 FNYEAQ. The V and J ends lost 6 bases and 4 bases respectively, with 12 bases between them. In nucleotides, the CDR3 is TGTGCCAGCAGAGCTCAGGGTGCCTATGGCTACACCTTC. Protein product: CASRAQGAYGYTF.

The chain is built from TRBV19 and TRBJ2-7, with 7 bases lining up with TRBD2. Germline loops: CDR1 LNHDA, CDR2 SQIVND (reference sequence). The junction had 10 bases not matched to a gene; V was cut back by 7 bases and J by 7 bases. The CDR3 covers 13 residues. This chain's CDR3 is CASTWGGNGEQYF. The CDR3 DNA sequence: TGTGCCAGTACCTGGGGAGGGAACGGGGAGCAGTACTTC.